The rows below give T cell receptor beta chains drawn from one sample of a study of CD8+ T cells in alopecia areata. Profiling relied on immunoSEQ multiplex PCR, and the TCRdb table lists in-frame clones only, not all of them. Among under 70,000 clones, around 96% were seen once, and the ten largest hold roughly 24%. Material: CD8+ T cells sorted from blood, obtained at week 0. The source is a human donor with alopecia areata. Both conserved end residues are part of each CDR3. Fields, in order: D gene, V gene, clone size, J gene, CDR3 protein, CDR3 DNA. A D gene is named only where the DNA matches it firmly. Size is omitted from some rows. Given values are once, few, many or a class for expanded clones.

-	TRBV15	once	TRBJ2-7	CATSRSGGLPLEQYF	TGTGCCACCAGCAGGTCGGGGGGCCTACCCCTCGAGCAGTACTTC
-	TRBV30	-	TRBJ1-1	CAWMGAGRMNGNTEAFF	TGTGCCTGGATGGGGGCAGGGAGAATGAATGGGAACACTGAAGCTTTCTTT
-	TRBV28	-	TRBJ2-1	CASTRGDISYNEQFF	TGTGCCAGCACCAGAGGGGACATCTCCTACAATGAGCAGTTCTTC
-	TRBV7-9	-	TRBJ1-2	CASSSPGLNYGYTF	TGTGCCAGCAGCTCGCCGGGGCTAAACTATGGCTACACCTTC
TRBD1	TRBV7-2	-	TRBJ2-3	CASSQGTVLTDTQYF	TGTGCCAGCAGTCAAGGGACAGTGCTCACAGATACGCAGTATTTT
TRBD2	TRBV10-3	-	TRBJ2-2	CAISGSGENTGELFF	TGTGCCATCAGTGGTAGCGGGGAGAACACCGGGGAGCTGTTTTTT
-	TRBV29-1	-	TRBJ2-3	CSGVRDSTDTQYF	TGCAGCGGCGTTAGGGACAGCACAGATACGCAGTATTTT
TRBD1	TRBV12-5	-	TRBJ2-1	CASGFLLGQGADEQFF	TGTGCTAGTGGTTTTCTCCTGGGACAGGGGGCTGATGAGCAGTTCTTC
-	TRBV29-1	-	TRBJ2-7	CSVAWQGTTSSYEQYF	TGCAGCGTTGCATGGCAGGGGACTACGAGCTCCTACGAGCAGTACTTC
-	TRBV7-8	-	TRBJ2-7	CASSPPGPLYF	TGTGCCAGCAGTCCACCGGGACCCCTGTACTTC
-	TRBV7-6	-	TRBJ2-2	CASSLPAGELFF	TGTGCCAGCAGCTTACCGGCCGGGGAGCTGTTTTTT
TRBD2	TRBV5-1	-	TRBJ2-3	CASRYWTSGGPSTDTQYF	TGCGCCAGCCGATATTGGACTAGCGGGGGGCCAAGCACAGATACGCAGTATTTT
-	TRBV7-2	-	TRBJ2-7	CATTGRSSYEQYF	TGTGCCACCACGGGCCGCAGCTCCTACGAGCAGTACTTC
-	TRBV15	-	TRBJ2-1	CATSRDDGAPFF	TGTGCCACCAGCAGAGATGATGGCGCGCCGTTCTTC
-	TRBV29-1	-	TRBJ1-2	CRVYSNYGYTF	TGCAGAGTATACTCTAACTATGGCTACACCTTC
TRBD1	TRBV5-5	-	TRBJ1-5	CASSLSTGEPQHF	TGTGCCAGCAGCTTATCTACAGGGGAGCCCCAGCATTTT
TRBD2	TRBV7-2	-	TRBJ2-1	CASSLGTSVHNEQFF	TGTGCCAGCAGCTTGGGGACTAGCGTCCACAATGAGCAGTTCTTC
-	TRBV7-2	-	TRBJ1-1	CASSGGVGAFF	TGTGCCAGCAGCGGAGGGGTAGGCGCTTTCTTT
TRBD2	TRBV7-2	-	TRBJ2-5	CASSPDERGEETQYF	TGTGCCAGCAGCCCTGACGAGCGGGGGGAAGAGACCCAGTACTTC
TRBD2	TRBV27	-	TRBJ2-7	CASSLSGGYEQYF	TGTGCCAGCAGTTTAAGCGGGGGCTACGAGCAGTACTTC
-	TRBV6-5	-	TRBJ1-1	CASSSEWNTEAFF	TGTGCCAGCAGTAGCGAATGGAACACTGAAGCTTTCTTT
-	TRBV5-1	-	TRBJ2-3	CASSLESGTTDTQYF	TGCGCCAGCAGCTTGGAATCGGGGACAACAGATACGCAGTATTTT
TRBD1	TRBV7-9	-	TRBJ1-1	CASRPGTGGAFF	TGTGCCAGCAGACCAGGGACAGGGGGAGCTTTCTTT
-	TRBV21-1	-	TRBJ2-3	CASSLSRVVKDTQYF	TGTGCCAGCAGCTTATCTCGCGTGGTAAAGGATACGCAGTATTTT
TRBD2	TRBV6-5	-	TRBJ2-5	CASSYQGREAVETQYF	TGTGCCAGCAGTTACCAAGGCCGGGAGGCTGTAGAGACCCAGTACTTC
-	TRBV19	-	TRBJ2-7	CASSAGAGARYEQYF	TGTGCCAGTAGCGCAGGGGCGGGCGCCCGCTACGAGCAGTACTTC
TRBD2	TRBV27	-	TRBJ2-1	CASSWAGEAYNEQFF	TGTGCCAGCAGTTGGGCGGGAGAGGCCTACAATGAGCAGTTCTTC
-	TRBV7-9	once	TRBJ2-3	CASSLVERGTDTQYF	TGTGCCAGCAGCTTAGTGGAGCGGGGCACAGATACGCAGTATTTT
TRBD1	TRBV4-3	-	TRBJ1-6	CASSQDRTGDNSPLHF	TGCGCCAGCAGCCAAGACCGGACAGGGGATAATTCACCCCTCCACTTT
-	TRBV10-3	-	TRBJ2-3	CAINSNPQYF	TGTGCCATAAACTCGAATCCGCAGTATTTT
-	TRBV13	-	TRBJ2-2	CASSLGTLGFGELFF	TGTGCCAGCAGCTTAGGAACGTTGGGCTTCGGGGAGCTGTTTTTT
TRBD1	TRBV13	-	TRBJ1-2	CASSLSDRFQNYGYTF	TGTGCCAGCAGCCTCTCGGACAGGTTTCAAAACTATGGCTACACCTTC
TRBD1	TRBV27	-	TRBJ2-7	CASRTPGQGSYEQYF	TGTGCCAGCAGAACTCCGGGACAGGGCTCCTACGAGCAGTACTTC
-	TRBV29-1	-	TRBJ2-5	CSVYLSWGSETQYF	TGCAGCGTTTACTTATCTTGGGGCTCGGAGACCCAGTACTTC
-	TRBV2	-	TRBJ1-4	CASSRRGRATNEKLFF	TGTGCCAGCAGCCGACGTGGACGGGCAACTAATGAAAAACTGTTTTTT
-	TRBV2	-	TRBJ1-5	CASSEGGDNQPQHF	TGTGCCAGCAGTGAAGGAGGGGATAATCAGCCCCAGCATTTT
-	TRBV13	-	TRBJ1-2	CASSLGTGIRNGYTF	TGTGCCAGCAGCTTGGGAACAGGGATTAGGAATGGCTACACCTTC
TRBD1	TRBV6-1	-	TRBJ2-1	CASRAQGADYNEQFF	TGTGCCAGCAGAGCCCAGGGGGCGGATTACAATGAGCAGTTCTTC
-	TRBV7-2	-	TRBJ2-7	CASSSQAYEQYF	TGTGCCAGCAGCTCGCAGGCCTACGAGCAGTACTTC
-	TRBV4-3	once	TRBJ2-7	CASSQAGVPYEQYF	TGCGCCAGCAGCCAAGCCGGGGTGCCCTACGAGCAGTACTTC
-	TRBV28	-	TRBJ1-1	CASSPTAPGVVDTEAFF	TGTGCCAGCAGTCCAACTGCCCCCGGGGTAGTGGACACTGAAGCTTTCTTT
-	TRBV5-4	-	TRBJ2-1	CASSSSREQGGDEQFF	TGTGCCAGCAGCTCTTCCAGGGAACAGGGAGGCGATGAGCAGTTCTTC
TRBD1	TRBV5-6	-	TRBJ2-7	CASSFGTGAYEQYF	TGTGCCAGCAGCTTTGGGACAGGGGCCTACGAGCAGTACTTC
-	TRBV15	-	TRBJ2-5	CATSRDWGQETQYF	TGTGCCACCAGCAGAGATTGGGGGCAAGAGACCCAGTACTTC
-	TRBV4-2	-	TRBJ1-1	CASSSSFAANTEAFF	TGTGCCAGCAGCTCAAGTTTCGCAGCTAACACTGAAGCTTTCTTT
-	TRBV7-9	-	TRBJ2-7	CASIGRGREQYF	TGTGCCAGCATAGGACGGGGGCGCGAGCAGTACTTC
-	TRBV29-1	-	TRBJ2-1	CSVEEAGRGEQFF	TGCAGCGTTGAAGAAGCGGGGAGGGGGGAGCAGTTCTTC
TRBD1	TRBV7-9	-	TRBJ2-5	CASSLVGQVVQETQYF	TGTGCCAGCAGCTTAGTAGGACAGGTTGTACAGGAGACCCAGTACTTC
TRBD1	TRBV7-9	large	TRBJ1-2	CASSPLTGGYGYTF	TGTGCCAGCAGCCCTCTTACAGGGGGCTATGGCTACACCTTC
TRBD1	TRBV29-1	-	TRBJ1-2	CSVDSGGGGYTF	TGCAGCGTTGATTCAGGGGGAGGAGGCTACACCTTC
-	TRBV6-1	-	TRBJ1-1	CASRVWGETEAFF	TGTGCCAGCAGGGTTTGGGGGGAAACTGAAGCTTTCTTT
TRBD1	TRBV4-3	-	TRBJ2-2	CASSQEVDREYTGELFF	TGCGCCAGCAGCCAAGAGGTTGACAGGGAGTACACCGGGGAGCTGTTTTTT
TRBD1	TRBV4-1	-	TRBJ2-7	CASSQDGTGGDEQYF	TGCGCCAGCAGCCAAGATGGGACAGGGGGTGACGAGCAGTACTTC
-	TRBV29-1	-	TRBJ2-7	CSVEGGTYEQYF	TGCAGCGTTGAGGGGGGTACCTACGAGCAGTACTTC